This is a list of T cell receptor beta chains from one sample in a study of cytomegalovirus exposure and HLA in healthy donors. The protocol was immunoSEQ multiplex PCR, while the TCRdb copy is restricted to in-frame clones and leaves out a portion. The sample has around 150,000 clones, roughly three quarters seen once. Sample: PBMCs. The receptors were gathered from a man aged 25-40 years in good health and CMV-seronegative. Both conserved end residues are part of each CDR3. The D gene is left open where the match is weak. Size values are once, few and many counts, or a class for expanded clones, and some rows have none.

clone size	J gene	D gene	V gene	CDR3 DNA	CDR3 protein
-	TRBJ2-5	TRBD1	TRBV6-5	TGTGCCAGCAGCGGAGACAGGGCAGAGACCCAGTACTTC	CASSGDRAETQYF
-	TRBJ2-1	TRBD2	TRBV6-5	TGTGCCAGCAGTTGGGGCTCGGGAGGACCCTACAATGAGCAGTTCTTC	CASSWGSGGPYNEQFF
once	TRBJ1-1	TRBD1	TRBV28	TGTGCCAGCAGTTTCCGACAGGGTCGGGAAGCTTTCTTT	CASSFRQGREAFF
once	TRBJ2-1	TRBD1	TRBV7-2	TGTGCCAGCGCTGGGGGACAGGGATGGTATGAGCAGTTCTTC	CASAGGQGWYEQFF
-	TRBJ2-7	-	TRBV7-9	TGTGCCAGCAGCTTTACAGGGTACGAGCAGTACTTC	CASSFTGYEQYF
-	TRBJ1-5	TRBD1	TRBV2	TGTGCCAGCAGTGCCCGACAGGGTGATGGATGGAATCAGCCCCAGCATTTT	CASSARQGDGWNQPQHF
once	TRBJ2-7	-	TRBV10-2	TGCGCCAGCAGTGAAGGGGGCTACGAGCAGTACTTC	CASSEGGYEQYF
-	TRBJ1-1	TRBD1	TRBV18	TGTGCCAGCTCCCAGGGACAGGGTAACACTGAAGCTTTCTTT	CASSQGQGNTEAFF
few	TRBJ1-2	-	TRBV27	TGTGCCAGCAGTTTATCGAGGGGGGACTATCAAGGCTACACCTTC	CASSLSRGDYQGYTF
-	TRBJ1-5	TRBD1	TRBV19	TGTGCCAGTAGCCTACAGGGGAATCAGCCCCAGCATTTT	CASSLQGNQPQHF
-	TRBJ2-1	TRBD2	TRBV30	TGTGCCTGGGACCTTTGGTGGGAGGGTAATGGCAATGAGCAGTTCTTC	CAWDLWWEGNGNEQFF
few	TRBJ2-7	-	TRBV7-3	TGTGCCAGCAGCCAAGGGGGCGGGGACGAGCAGTACTTC	CASSQGGGDEQYF
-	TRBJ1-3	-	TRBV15	TGTGCCACCAGCAGGTCCAGGGACTTCTCTGGAAACACCATATATTTT	CATSRSRDFSGNTIYF
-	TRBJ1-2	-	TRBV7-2	TGTGCCAGCAGCCCCGCGCTGAGTTTGTCAGGCTACACCTTC	CASSPALSLSGYTF
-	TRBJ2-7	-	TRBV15	TGTGCCACCAGTCAGGGGCCCCACTCCTACGAGCAGTACTTC	CATSQGPHSYEQYF
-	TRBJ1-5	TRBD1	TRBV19	TGTGCCAGTAGTGGACAGGGCGGCAATCAGCCCCAGCATTTT	CASSGQGGNQPQHF
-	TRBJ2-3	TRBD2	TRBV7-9	TGTGCCACAGGAGCGGGGACGACGAGCACAGATACGCAGTATTTT	CATGAGTTSTDTQYF
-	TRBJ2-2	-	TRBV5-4	TGTGCCAGCAGCTTGACCGGGACTAACACCGGGGAGCTGTTTTTT	CASSLTGTNTGELFF
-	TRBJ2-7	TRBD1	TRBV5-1	TGCGCCAGCAGCCCCCGACAGGGGGACTCCTACGAGCAGTACTTC	CASSPRQGDSYEQYF
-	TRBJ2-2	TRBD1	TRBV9	TGTGCCAGCAGCTATTCAGGGGGCACCGGGGAGCTGTTTTTT	CASSYSGGTGELFF
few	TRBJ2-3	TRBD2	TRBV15	TGTGCCACCAGCAGAGATCTAGCGGCGCTACCCCGCACAGATACGCAGTATTTT	CATSRDLAALPRTDTQYF
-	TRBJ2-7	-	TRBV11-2	TGTGCCAGCAGCTTAGGCCCGGACACCTCCTACGAGCAGTACTTC	CASSLGPDTSYEQYF
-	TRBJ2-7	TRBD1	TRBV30	TGTGCCTGGTTTCCGGGACAGGGGGCACCCTACGAGCAGTACTTC	CAWFPGQGAPYEQYF
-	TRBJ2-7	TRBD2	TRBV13	TGTGCCAGCAGTGCTATTGGGCAGGGCGGGAGGGCAGGCGAGCAGTACTTC	CASSAIGQGGRAGEQYF
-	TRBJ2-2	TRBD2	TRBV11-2	TGTGCCAGCAGCTTGGGGCGGGAGATAAACACCGGGGAGCTGTTTTTT	CASSLGREINTGELFF
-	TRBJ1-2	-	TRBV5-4	TGTGCCAGCAGCTTGGATGCGACAGCCTATGGCTACACCTTC	CASSLDATAYGYTF
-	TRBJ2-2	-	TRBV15	TGTGCCACCTCCCTCGTCCCTAGGACCGGGGAGCTGTTTTTT	CATSLVPRTGELFF
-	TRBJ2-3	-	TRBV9	TGTGCCAGCAGCGGCGGGACAGCTGGCACAGATACGCAGTATTTT	CASSGGTAGTDTQYF
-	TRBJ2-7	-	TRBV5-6	TGTGCCAGCAGCTTGGGCGGAACAAGTGGGTACGAGCAGTACTTC	CASSLGGTSGYEQYF
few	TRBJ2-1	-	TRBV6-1	TGTGCCAGCAGTGCTTGGACTTCCCAGTCCTACAATGAGCAGTTCTTC	CASSAWTSQSYNEQFF
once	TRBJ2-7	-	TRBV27	TGTGCCAGCAGTTTAGGGGCAGGGGCCCTCTACGAGCAGTACTTC	CASSLGAGALYEQYF
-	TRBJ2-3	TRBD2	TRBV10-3	TGTGCCATCAGTGAGGAAATAGCGGGAGGGAGAACAGATACGCAGTATTTT	CAISEEIAGGRTDTQYF
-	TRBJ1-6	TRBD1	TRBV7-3	TGTGCCAGCAGCCAGGGGACAGTGAATTCACCCCTCCACTTT	CASSQGTVNSPLHF
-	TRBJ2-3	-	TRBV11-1	TGTGCCAGCAGTCCGGCGGATCGATCCACAGATACGCAGTATTTT	CASSPADRSTDTQYF
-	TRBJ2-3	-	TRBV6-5	TGTGCCAGCAGTTCCGACTATCTCGGGAGTACAGATACGCAGTATTTT	CASSSDYLGSTDTQYF